The text below deals with one TCR beta chain. Method: immunoSEQ multiplex PCR; TCRdb's copy keeps in-frame clones and lacks some. Here the sample spans about 4,600 clones, 20% to 30% being singletons. The CDR3 sequence is 12 residues long. The germline V gene encodes CDR1 ENHRY and CDR2 SYGVKD. V lost 10 bases and J lost 5, with 11 bases in between. This sample stems from a study of graft-versus-host responses after intestinal transplantation. Study-level findings and limits: Recipient-marrow GvH clones were detected, some having first appeared in ileum or blood.

The source was alloreactive CD4+ T cells from a mixed lymphocyte reaction culture, collected before intestinal transplant. The sample's subset: CFSE-low proliferating T cells sorted from approximately 6-day pre-transplant mixed lymphocyte reaction (GvH or HvG direction). The TCR sequence derives from a human patient who received an intestinal transplant. V and J are TRBV10-3 and TRBJ2-2; D is possibly TRBD2 (5 bases). The CDR3, as DNA: TGTGCCACCACGAGAGGGACCGGGGAGCTGTTTTTT. Residues: CATTRGTGELFF.